A single T cell receptor (beta chain) is shown here with its context. The data derive from a study of blood T cell repertoires in COVID-19. Trimming removed 5 bases at V and 6 bases at J, with 9 bases between. Per the germline V gene, CDR1 is KGHDR and CDR2 is SFDVKD. The CDR3 has 12 residues. The table came from immunoSEQ multiplex PCR; TCRdb's copy has only in-frame clones and leaves some out. There are around 200,000 clones in the sample; around 86% occur only once, and around 7% lies in the top ten. The chain has TRBV24-1 and TRBJ1-2, with a tentative D call TRBD1 (5 bases). This clonotype was obtained from a man in his forties or fifties with acute or convalescent COVID-19. Sequencing was done on a sample of peripheral blood. This CDR3 reads CATSGGTDGYTF. The DNA for the CDR3 is TGTGCCACCAGTGGCGGGACGGATGGCTACACCTTC.